Below are 25 T cell receptor beta chains sequenced from a single sample in a study of T cell responses to AZD1222 COVID-19 vaccine (dated by TCRdb to about 2021). Taken with the paper, the label for time point translates to: about 28 days (+/-7) after the second vaccine dose. The method behind the library was the immunoSEQ multiplex PCR assay. The clones in this table, taken by TCRdb from immuneACCESS, are in-frame only. Not every clone is retained; where verified, under half of the shortfall comes from an unresolved V gene, and the cause of the rest is unknown. For this sample the table gives about 84,000 clones, of which 87% were detected only once. The top ten hold around 10% of the sample. The sequences come from peripheral blood, collected 28 days after the second AZD1222 dose. The receptors stem from an adult who received the AZD1222 COVID-19 vaccine.

This clone was observed a few times. The chain uses TRBV12-3 or TRBV12-4 and TRBJ2-7; D is possibly TRBD2 (5 bases). The V end was cut by 5 bases, the J end by 5 bases, with 13 bases between. The CDR3 is 13 amino acids. The CDR3 here is CASSPPAGNEQYF. CDR3 coding DNA: TGTGCCAGCAGTCCGCCCGCGGGTAACGAGCAGTACTTC.

This rearrangement joins TRBV18 to TRBJ2-7; D may match TRBD1 or TRBD2 (6 bases each). Trimming stripped 4 bases from V and 0 bases from J, with 10 bases between. The CDR3 spans 14 residues. Germline lookup yields CDR1 KGHSH and CDR2 LQKENI. The CDR3 spells CASSRGASSYEQYF. As DNA, the CDR3 is TGTGCCAGCTCACGGGGGGCCAGCTCCTACGAGCAGTACTTC.

V usage is TRBV5-6 and J usage is TRBJ2-7; the D call may be TRBD1 or TRBD2 (5 bases each). The V and J ends lost 4 bases and 0 bases respectively, with 20 bases between them. This CDR3 is built from 17 residues. CDR1 and CDR2 (germline): SGHDT, YYEEEE. The CDR3 region is CASSVNPGRTSSYEQYF. The CDR3 nucleotides are TGTGCCAGCAGCGTCAACCCGGGACGCACAAGCTCCTACGAGCAGTACTTC.

The V call is TRBV5-4, the J call TRBJ1-2; no clear D gene. V gave up 0 bases and J gave up 8 bases, with 11 bases separating them. The CDR3 runs to 13 residues. Germline lookup yields CDR1 SGHNT and CDR2 YYREEE (reference sequence). CDR3 residues: CASSLGRVGGYTF. CDR3 in DNA: TGTGCCAGCAGCTTGGGGAGGGTGGGCGGCTACACCTTC.

This sequence joins TRBV11-1 and TRBJ1-1; D uncertain. Trimming took 5 bases from V and 1 from J, leaving 17 bases between them. This CDR3 comprises 16 residues. Germline-derived CDR1 and CDR2 are SGHAT and FQDESV (reference sequence). The CDR3 region is CASSNTGTRRNTEAFF. The CDR3 region has the DNA TGTGCCAGCAGCAATACGGGCACGCGGAGGAACACTGAAGCTTTCTTT.

The V call is TRBV4-1, the J call TRBJ1-4; D unresolved. CDR1 is MGHRA and CDR2 is YSYEKL in the germline V gene. CDR3 size: 14 residues. V lost 6 bases and J 3 bases, leaving 11 bases between the germline ends. The CDR3 nucleotides are TGCGCCAGCAGGTCGGGGAGAGCTAATGAAAAACTGTTTTTT. This sequence encodes CASRSGRANEKLFF.

This chain links TRBV5-4 with TRBJ1-4; D is undetermined. V dropped 1 base and J dropped 8 bases, with 9 bases sitting between them. Per the germline V gene, CDR1 is SGHNT and CDR2 is YYREEE (reference sequence). The CDR3 is 13 residues long. The CDR3 DNA reads as TGTGCCAGCAGCTTGAAGGGTCAGGAAAAACTGTTTTTT. Protein sequence: CASSLKGQEKLFF.

V is TRBV28 and J is TRBJ2-7; 14 bases are a match to TRBD2. CDR1 and CDR2 (germline): MDHEN, SYDVKM. Trimming cost V 5 bases and J 1 base; bases outside gene matches: 7. The CDR3 is 17 residues long. CDR3 protein: CASSGRTSGGKSYEQYF. The DNA for the CDR3 is TGTGCCAGCAGTGGCCGGACTAGCGGGGGGAAGTCCTACGAGCAGTACTTC.

The rearrangement uses TRBV29-1 and TRBJ1-1, with 7 bases that match TRBD1. The CDR3 consists of 13 residues. Germline trimming cut 7 bases from V and 4 bases from J; bases unmatched to any gene: 9. Germline V gives CDR1 SQVTM, CDR2 ANQGSEA. The CDR3 region is CSGIRGPGTEAFF. Here the CDR3 DNA reads TGCAGCGGAATAAGGGGGCCGGGCACTGAAGCTTTCTTT.

The chain employs TRBV28 and TRBJ1-1; D unresolved. The CDR3 runs 11 residues. Germline CDR1 MDHEN, CDR2 SYDVKM. The V end lost 6 bases, the J end lost 4 bases, and 6 bases lay between the germline ends. CDR3 sequence: CASSTFTEAFF. In DNA form, the CDR3 reads TGTGCCAGCAGCACATTCACTGAAGCTTTCTTT.

The chain has TRBV7-2 and TRBJ2-7, with 9 positions matching TRBD2. Germline values: CDR1 SGHTA, CDR2 FQGNSA. J was trimmed by 3 bases and V by 6 bases; bases with no gene match: 9. This CDR3 contains 15 residues. CDR3 region: CASSWNSGGVYEQYF. The CDR3 coding sequence is TGTGCCAGCAGTTGGAATAGCGGGGGTGTCTACGAGCAGTACTTC.

The rearrangement uses TRBV28 and TRBJ2-3, with D possibly TRBD2 on 6 matching bases. Per the germline V gene, CDR1 is MDHEN and CDR2 is SYDVKM. Trimming took 2 bases from V and 5 from J, leaving 11 bases between them. The CDR3 sequence is 14 residues long. The CDR3 reads CASSLPGRGDTQYF. The CDR3 DNA follows: TGTGCCAGCAGTTTACCAGGGCGGGGAGATACGCAGTATTTT.

This clone showed up just a few times. J is TRBJ1-1 and V is TRBV6-5, with 8 nucleotides matching TRBD1. Germline-derived CDR1 and CDR2 are MNHEY and SVGAGI. The CDR3 has 11 residues. The V gene end was trimmed by 6 bases and the J gene end by 9 bases; junction bases not matched to a gene: 3. The CDR3, as DNA: TGTGCCAGCAGAACCAGGGGGCAAGCTTTCTTT. It encodes CASRTRGQAFF.

V usage is TRBV28 and J usage is TRBJ2-3, with D possibly being TRBD2 (5 bases). Germline V lookup: CDR1 MDHEN, CDR2 SYDVKM. This CDR3 has 18 residues. V lost 3 bases to trimming and J lost 5 bases, with 24 bases between them. The CDR3 DNA reads as TGTGCCAGCAGTTTCCCCGAGAGGAGCTGGAACGAGGGAGATACGCAGTATTTT. This codes for CASSFPERSWNEGDTQYF.

V gene TRBV10-3 combines with J gene TRBJ2-1; the match to TRBD2 covers 12 bases. This CDR3 is built from 18 residues. Germline lookup yields CDR1 ENHRY and CDR2 SYGVKD. The V and J ends lost 1 base and 7 bases, in that order; junction bases with no gene match: 11. This CDR3 is CAISEFNIFGTSGNEQFF. The DNA for the CDR3 is TGTGCCATCAGTGAGTTTAATATTTTTGGGACTAGCGGGAATGAGCAGTTCTTC.

This clone has more than one count but fewer than ten. CDR3 nucleotides: TGTGCCAGCAGCTTAAGGGGGCCCCGAAACTCCTACGAGCAGTACTTC. Translation: CASSLRGPRNSYEQYF. The chain employs TRBV7-9 and TRBJ2-7; 7 nucleotides match TRBD1. This CDR3 contains 16 residues. Unmatched junction bases numbered 7, after V lost 2 bases and J lost 0 bases. Germline V CDR1 and CDR2: SEHNR, FQNEAQ (reference sequence).

V is TRBV19 and J is TRBJ1-6; D unclear. CDR1 is LNHDA and CDR2 is SQIVND in the germline V gene (reference sequence). The CDR3 is 15 residues long. Trimming stripped 10 bases from V and 7 bases from J, with 20 bases between. The CDR3, as DNA: TGTGCCACCACCGACCGGTTCTCATTGAATTCACCCCTCCACTTT. Encoded protein: CATTDRFSLNSPLHF.

This chain links TRBV5-1 with TRBJ1-2; possibly TRBD1 for D (5 bases). This CDR3 spans 14 amino acids. Germline CDR1 SGHRS, CDR2 YFSETQ. The V gene lost 1 base and the J gene lost 7 bases, with 14 bases spanning the gap. CDR3 DNA sequence: TGCGCCAGCAGCTTGATGGCAGGGTCAGGTGGCTACACCTTC. Amino acids: CASSLMAGSGGYTF.

The chain uses TRBV3-1 (or the pseudogene TRBV3-2) and TRBJ1-4; tentatively, D is TRBD1 (5 bases). Trimming cost V 4 bases and J 6 bases, with 12 bases left between them. CDR1 is LGHDT, CDR2 YNNKEL, per germline (reference sequence). CDR3 length equals 14 residues. CDR3 nucleotides: TGTGCCAGCAGCCCCGGACCGGGGGATGAAAAACTGTTTTTT. It is translated as CASSPGPGDEKLFF.

The chain joins TRBV5-4 to TRBJ2-7; possible D gene TRBD1, 5 bases. The CDR3 sequence is 14 residues long. CDR1 and CDR2 (germline): SGHNT, YYREEE (reference sequence). The V end lost 4 bases, the J end lost 2 bases, and 13 bases lay between the germline ends. CDR3 in DNA: TGTGCCAGCAGCGTATGGGGCAGCCCCTACGAGCAGTACTTC. Encoded protein: CASSVWGSPYEQYF.

The chain employs TRBV9 and TRBJ1-3; D may be TRBD1 (5 bases). The CDR3 extends over 15 amino acids. The V gene's germline CDR1 is SGDLS and CDR2 YYNGEE. Between the trimmed V and J ends, which lost 0 bases and 4 bases, there was a span of 11 bases. CDR3 residues: CASSVASGSGNTIYF. For the CDR3, the DNA is TGTGCCAGCAGCGTAGCATCAGGGAGCGGAAACACCATATATTTT.

The gene calls are TRBV5-1 and TRBJ2-7; tentatively, D is TRBD2 (5 bases). The CDR3 length is 13 residues. Germline values: CDR1 SGHRS, CDR2 YFSETQ. V shed 2 bases and J shed 5 bases, with 11 bases lying between them. CDR3 amino acids: CASSLSGLNEQYF. The CDR3 DNA sequence: TGCGCCAGCAGCTTATCGGGGTTAAACGAGCAGTACTTC.

This clone has only one observation. The CDR3 DNA is TGTGCCAGCAGTGTTGGAAAGAGAAAACCCTCTGGAAACACCATATATTTT. Its protein product is CASSVGKRKPSGNTIYF. The gene calls are TRBV6-4 and TRBJ1-3; D is unresolved. This CDR3 has 17 residues. Germline CDR1 reads MRHNA; CDR2 reads SNTAGT. The V gene lost 4 bases and the J gene lost 0 bases, with 16 bases spanning the gap.

Regarding this clone: One end of the junction varies from germline; a read error may be responsible. This chain connects TRBV3-1 (or the pseudogene TRBV3-2) to TRBJ1-4; D perhaps matches TRBD1 (6 bases). The CDR3 is 14 amino acids. Germline CDR1 reads LGHDT; CDR2 reads YNNKEL (reference sequence). For the CDR3, the DNA is TGTGCCAGCAGACAAGGGGGGGTTGGTGAAAAACTGTTTTTT. Amino acids: CASRQGGVGEKLFF.

This rearrangement joins TRBV18 to TRBJ1-1, with D possibly TRBD1 on 5 matching bases. Germline V lookup: CDR1 KGHSH, CDR2 LQKENI. Trimming shortened V by 2 bases and J by 4 bases, and 11 bases separated the two germline ends. The CDR3 is 14 residues long. This chain's CDR3 is CASSPAQGGTEAFF. For the CDR3, the DNA is TGTGCCAGCTCACCAGCCCAGGGAGGCACTGAAGCTTTCTTT.